The source of this T cell receptor beta chain is a study of T cell changes during pregnancy in multiple sclerosis (dated by TCRdb to between 2018 and 2020). General notes on the study: In women with multiple sclerosis, the researchers looked at how the T cell repertoire shifted as pregnancy progressed.

The library came from the immunoSEQ multiplex PCR assay. TCRdb's version of the immuneACCESS table is confined to in-frame rearrangements and falls short of the full clone set. An unresolved V gene accounts for under half of the shortfall where checked; the remainder is of unknown origin. In all, the sample holds some 40,000 clones, and 70% to 90% of those were seen once. The ten biggest clones cover approximately 4.5% of the sample. Notes on this clone: The clone's antigen remains unknown. Base qualities are not at hand, and no much larger clone is one base apart.

Sequencing was performed on CD8+ T cells from peripheral blood mononuclear cells, taken in the first trimester of pregnancy. This clonotype was obtained from a female donor with multiple sclerosis, enrolled in a pregnancy study.

The nucleotide sequence reads as follows: TGTGCCACTTCGACGGGGATCTACGAGCAGTACTTC. This sequence encodes CATSTGIYEQYF. This sequence uses TRBV5-4 and TRBJ2-5, and the D gene may be TRBD2, 5 bases matching. TRBJ2-7 explains the end of the DNA better; the J call may be wrong. The CDR3 covers 12 residues, taking in both the cysteine and the phenylalanine. The CDR3 DNA has 36 bases and is translated from base 1. CDR1 and CDR2, per the germline V gene (reference sequence), are SGHNT and YYREEE.